These T cell receptor beta chains were read from a single sample in a study of early T cells in non-severe SARS-CoV-2 infection. TCRdb processed the 5' RACE reads anew with MiXCR; each CDR3 protein has one entry. The data hold around 39,000 distinct CDR3 sequences, with more than 4.5% observed a single time. This specimen consisted of whole blood, obtained at baseline. These receptors all come from an adult who was a healthcare worker with PCR-confirmed SARS-CoV-2 infection or an uninfected control (not recorded which). The CDR3 runs from the conserved cysteine through the conserved F or W. The D gene is left open where the match is weak. The size of a clone is reported for some rows only, either as once, few or many, or as a class for expanded clones.

V	size	J	D	DNA	CDR3
TRBV29-1	many	TRBJ2-3	.	TGCAGCGTTGCTAAGGGGGGCTCCACAGATACGCAGTATTTT	CSVAKGGSTDTQYF
TRBV6-5	many	TRBJ2-6	.	TGTGCCAGCAGTTACTCGACGATCCGGTGGGCTGGGGCCAACGTCCTGACTTTC	CASSYSTIRWAGANVLTF
TRBV30	many	TRBJ1-2	.	TGTGCCTACGACAGCAACTATGGCTACACCTTC	CAYDSNYGYTF
TRBV6-2/TRBV6-3	many	TRBJ2-1	TRBD2	TGTGCCGGGCGGGAGGGAGTCGACAATGAGCAGTTCTTC	CAGREGVDNEQFF
TRBV5-1	many	TRBJ1-4	.	TGCGCCAGCAGCTTGGGACGCAGAGATGAAAAACTGTTTTTT	CASSLGRRDEKLFF
TRBV12-3/TRBV12-4	few	TRBJ2-5	.	TGTGCCAGCAGTCCTTCCTTAGAGACCCAGTACTTC	CASSPSLETQYF
TRBV13	few	TRBJ1-1	.	TGTGCCAGCAGCTTAGTTGGAAGATCTGAAGCTTTCTTT	CASSLVGRSEAFF
TRBV19	.	TRBJ2-1	TRBD2	TGTGCGGCTGGGCTAGCGGGAGATGAGCAGTTCTTC	CAAGLAGDEQFF
TRBV7-6	many	TRBJ2-7	TRBD1	TGTGCCAGCAGCTTAACCCCGGGACAGTCTGGAAGTGAGCAGTACTTC	CASSLTPGQSGSEQYF
TRBV24-1	many	TRBJ1-5	.	TGTGCCACCAGAGCTCGTGAGACGGGGCCCCAGCATTTT	CATRARETGPQHF
TRBV19	many	TRBJ2-3	.	TGTGCCAGTCGGGAGCGAGGCACAGATACGCAGTATTTT	CASRERGTDTQYF
TRBV12-3/TRBV12-4	many	TRBJ2-3	.	TGTGCCAGCAGTCCAGGGAACTACAGGGATTGGCACACAGATACGCAGTATTTT	CASSPGNYRDWHTDTQYF
TRBV6-1	medium-sized	TRBJ2-7	.	TGTGCCAGCACCGAAGTTAGGTCCGAGCAGTACTTC	CASTEVRSEQYF
TRBV7-3	many	TRBJ2-5	TRBD2	TGTGCCAGCAGCTTAACGTCTAGCGGGAGCAGCGAGACCCAGTACTTC	CASSLTSSGSSETQYF
TRBV15	many	TRBJ2-5	.	TGTGCCACCAGCTTAGCGGTTGGGACCCAGTACTTC	CATSLAVGTQYF
TRBV24-1	many	TRBJ2-2	.	TGTGCCACCGGTACAGCGAACACCGGGGAGCTGTTTTTT	CATGTANTGELFF
TRBV12-3/TRBV12-4	few	TRBJ2-3	.	TGTGCCAGCAGTTTAGGGGCACGGGATACGCAGTATTTT	CASSLGARDTQYF
TRBV10-3	many	TRBJ1-5	.	TGTGCCATCAGTGACGGGGGGCTCGGCAATCAGCCCCAGCATTTT	CAISDGGLGNQPQHF
TRBV24-1	many	TRBJ2-1	TRBD2	TGTGCCACCAGTGTCTCTGGGAGGGATGAGCAGTTCTTC	CATSVSGRDEQFF
TRBV29-1	.	TRBJ2-7	.	TGCAGCGTTGAGGTGGGACTGTACGAGCAGTACTTC	CSVEVGLYEQYF
TRBV6-1	many	TRBJ2-1	.	TGTGCCAGCAGTGTATTTAAACTTGGCAATGAGCAGTTCTTC	CASSVFKLGNEQFF
TRBV19	many	TRBJ1-6	TRBD1	TGTGCCAGTACCCCGGGACAGTTTAATTCACCCCTCCACTTT	CASTPGQFNSPLHF
TRBV15	few	TRBJ2-1	.	TGTGCCACGACGGGCTCGGATCCCTACAATGAGCAGTTCTTC	CATTGSDPYNEQFF
TRBV11-3	many	TRBJ1-3	.	TGTGCCAGCAGCTTAGAAGGGGTGCACTCTGGAAACACCATATATTTT	CASSLEGVHSGNTIYF
TRBV7-6	many	TRBJ2-7	.	TGTGCCAGCAGCTTAAGAGGGACAATGGATTCCTACGAGCAGTACTTC	CASSLRGTMDSYEQYF
TRBV7-2	many	TRBJ1-3	.	TGTGCCAGCAGCCTGATACCAGTGAGGGACGGCCAGAGCTCTGGAAACACCATATATTTT	CASSLIPVRDGQSSGNTIYF
TRBV11-3	.	TRBJ2-5	TRBD2	TGTGCCAGCAGCTTAGGGGGGACTAGCGGGCAAGAGACCCAGTACTTC	CASSLGGTSGQETQYF
TRBV11-3	many	TRBJ1-2	.	TGTGCCAGCAGCCGAGCGGGGGCTAGCTATGGCTACACCTTC	CASSRAGASYGYTF
TRBV5-1	many	TRBJ2-7	TRBD1	TGCGCCAGCAGGGTCGCCGGGACAGGGGCCTACGAGCAGTACTTC	CASRVAGTGAYEQYF
TRBV9	many	TRBJ2-3	TRBD2	TGTGCCAGCAGCGAGGGACTAGCGCCCATCACAGATACGCAGTATTTT	CASSEGLAPITDTQYF
TRBV11-1	.	TRBJ2-2	TRBD1	TGTGCCAGCAGCTTCTTACATCCGACAGGGGTCACCGGGGAGCTGTTTTTT	CASSFLHPTGVTGELFF
TRBV9	many	TRBJ1-1	.	TGTGCCAGCAGCGTAGTGACAGGAGGCACTGAAGCTTTCTTT	CASSVVTGGTEAFF
TRBV11-2	many	TRBJ2-1	.	TGTGCCAGCAGCTTAATGTCAACTACTAGATATGACAATGAGCAGTTCTTC	CASSLMSTTRYDNEQFF
TRBV10-3	many	TRBJ2-5	.	TGTGCCATCCAGAGGGACGGGGGTTCACAGACCCAGTACTTC	CAIQRDGGSQTQYF
TRBV27	many	TRBJ1-2	TRBD1	TGTGCCAGCAGGGCCGCAGGGGGCTATGGCTACACCTTC	CASRAAGGYGYTF
TRBV11-2	many	TRBJ2-5	.	TGTGCCAGCAGCTTACACGGGACAATCGCGCAAGAGACCCAGTACTTC	CASSLHGTIAQETQYF
TRBV6-4	many	TRBJ2-2	TRBD1	TGTGCCAGCAGTGACTCGACAGGGGGGGAGCTGTTTTTT	CASSDSTGGELFF
TRBV2	many	TRBJ2-5	.	TGTGCCAGCAGTGACTCGGGGACCGGGGGTGAGACCCAGTACTTC	CASSDSGTGGETQYF
TRBV12-3/TRBV12-4	.	TRBJ2-2	TRBD2	TGTGCCAGCAGTCCGCGACGGCCCACTAGCGGGAGGGCCGCCGGGGAGCTGTTTTTT	CASSPRRPTSGRAAGELFF